The 8 T cell receptor beta chains given below trace back to one sample, sequenced in a study of blood T cell repertoires in COVID-19. Sequencing used immunoSEQ multiplex PCR; TCRdb keeps in-frame clones, though not all of them. Counted here are around 95,000 clones, about 82% occurring once; the ten biggest clones make up around 15%. The sequencing input was peripheral blood. The receptor source for this set is a man over 45 with active or convalescent COVID-19.

This chain joins TRBV30 and TRBJ2-1; 10 nucleotides align to TRBD1. This CDR3 has 16 residues. J gave up 4 bases and V 3 bases, and 9 bases lay outside the gene matches. CDR1 GTSNPN and CDR2 SVGIG come from the germline V gene (reference sequence). CDR3 sequence reads: CAWRGKDRGMYNEQFF. The CDR3 DNA reads as TGTGCCTGGAGGGGTAAGGACAGGGGGATGTACAATGAGCAGTTCTTC.

This clone was seen just once. The chain employs TRBV24-1 and TRBJ2-2; tentatively, D is TRBD1 (5 bases). The CDR3 length is 14 residues. Germline loops: CDR1 KGHDR, CDR2 SFDVKD. V shed 12 bases and J shed 2 bases, with 15 bases lying between them. The CDR3 sequence is CAASGADNTGELFF. The CDR3 nucleotides read TGTGCCGCCTCTGGGGCAGACAACACCGGGGAGCTGTTTTTT.

This chain uses TRBV5-4 with TRBJ2-7; D gene ambiguous. The V gene's germline CDR1 is SGHNT and CDR2 YYREEE (reference sequence). V lost 0 bases and J lost 0, with 10 bases in between. The CDR3 length is 15 residues. The CDR3 DNA sequence: TGTGCCAGCAGCTTGGTTGGTGCCAGCTCCTACGAGCAGTACTTC. Translating gives CASSLVGASSYEQYF.

This chain connects TRBV30 to TRBJ1-5; D uncertain. Per the germline V gene, CDR1 is GTSNPN and CDR2 is SVGIG (reference sequence). The length of the CDR3 is 12 residues. V was cut by 1 base and J by 9 bases, with 10 bases left in between. For the CDR3, the DNA is TGTGCCTGGAGTGCCGGAGGTGGGCCCCAGCATTTT. Translated: CAWSAGGGPQHF. The whole variable domain, remainder taken from reference TRBV30 and TRBJ1-5, is SQTIHQWPATLVQPVGSPLSLECTVEGTSNPNLYWYRQAAGRGLQLLFYSVGIGQISSEVPQNLSASRPQDRQFILSSKKLLLSDSGFYLCAWSAGGGPQHFGDGTRLSIL.

Only one count was recorded for this clone. The chain links TRBV6-5 to TRBJ1-1, with D possibly TRBD1 on 5 matching bases. The CDR3 is made up of 14 amino acids. Per germline, CDR1 MNHEY and CDR2 SVGAGI. V was shortened by 7 bases and J by 11 bases, with 23 bases between the two germline ends. CDR3 nucleotide sequence: TGTGCCAGCATCAACTTGGGGCTGGGGCTAGGGGCTTTCTTT. Amino acids: CASINLGLGLGAFF.

The J gene is TRBJ1-6, the V gene TRBV27; unclear D gene. Germline assignment: CDR1 MNHEY and CDR2 SMNVEV (reference sequence). Trimming took off 3 bases at V and 5 bases at J, with 8 bases between the two ends. The CDR3 is 14 residues long. The CDR3: CASSFPLNNSPLHF. CDR3 bases: TGTGCCAGCAGTTTTCCCCTAAATAATTCACCCCTCCACTTT.

This rearrangement joins TRBV6-5 to TRBJ1-1, with a possible D match to TRBD1 (5 bases). This CDR3 has 15 amino acids. Trimming cost V 0 bases and J 4 bases, with 12 bases left between them. Looked up from germline, CDR1 is MNHEY and CDR2 is SVGAGI. The CDR3 DNA is TGTGCCAGCAGTTACTCAGTTACAGGATTCACTGAAGCTTTCTTT. This encodes CASSYSVTGFTEAFF.

The chain joins TRBV28 to TRBJ2-7; TRBD2 matches 11 bases. After removal of 7 bases from V and 0 bases from J, the junction contained 20 bases not matched to a gene. The CDR3 contains 20 residues. The germline CDR1 and CDR2 sequences are MDHEN and SYDVKM. The CDR3 DNA follows: TGTGCCAGCACTTCAATCCCGGGACTAGCGGCAAGTGGGTCCTCCTACGAGCAGTACTTC. It encodes CASTSIPGLAASGSSYEQYF.